These 7 T cell receptor beta chains were sequenced from one sample in a study of T and B cells in COVID-19 patients. TRB was amplified from approximately 250-500 ng of blood genomic DNA. Multiplex PCR with BIOMED2 TRB-A/B primer pools amplified TRB rearrangements. MiXCR, applied by TCRdb to the multiplex PCR reads, yields one record per CDR3 protein. The sample records 20,000 to 30,000 distinct CDR3 sequences, less than 35% being singletons. Source material: blood. These receptors were collected from a human donor who had recovered from COVID-19.

The chain employs TRBV4-2 and TRBJ2-2; the D is unclear. Trimming took off 0 bases at V and 8 bases at J, with 7 bases between the two ends. There are 13 residues in the CDR3. CDR1 and CDR2 (germline): LGHNA, YNFKEQ. The CDR3 loop is CASSQDLAGELFF. The CDR3 coding sequence is TGTGCCAGCAGCCAAGATCTTGCTGGGGAGCTGTTTTTT.

The chain has TRBV10-3 and TRBJ2-1; D is unresolved. This CDR3 is built from 12 residues. The germline V gene has CDR1 ENHRY and CDR2 SYGVKD. V was clipped by 4 bases and J by 4 bases, with 5 bases between them. DNA for the CDR3: TGTGCCATCAGTGGGGATTACAATGAGCAGTTCTTC. It specifies CAISGDYNEQFF.

V gene TRBV28 combines with J gene TRBJ1-5; maybe TRBD1 (6 bases). V was cut by 2 bases and J by 3 bases, with 11 bases left in between. Germline V gene data show CDR1 as MDHEN and CDR2 as SYDVKM. CDR3 length equals 15 residues. In DNA, the CDR3 is TGTGCCAGCAGTTTAGCGGACAGTCTCAATCAGCCCCAGCATTTT. Its protein product is CASSLADSLNQPQHF.

The chain has TRBV6-5 and TRBJ1-5; 8 bases align to TRBD1. The CDR3 runs to 14 residues. Germline CDR1 and CDR2: MNHEY and SVGAGI. The V gene end was trimmed by 0 bases and the J gene end by 5 bases; junction bases not matched to a gene: 0. CDR3 DNA: TGTGCCAGCAGTTACTCGACAGGGGATCAGCCCCAGCATTTT. Protein product: CASSYSTGDQPQHF.

The rearrangement uses TRBV5-1 and TRBJ1-1, with 7 nucleotides matching TRBD1. The CDR3 runs 15 residues. Germline CDR1 SGHRS, CDR2 YFSETQ. The J segment lost 1 base and the V segment lost 4 bases, leaving 7 bases of the junction unmatched. The CDR3 spells CASSGLTGSNTEAFF. The CDR3 nucleotides are TGCGCCAGCAGCGGATTGACAGGGTCGAACACTGAAGCTTTCTTT.

The chain combines TRBV6-1 with TRBJ2-6, with D perhaps matching TRBD1 or TRBD2 (5 bases each). From germline, CDR1 is MNHNS and CDR2 SASEGT. This CDR3 spans 14 amino acids. The germline V and J ends were trimmed by 6 bases and 4 bases, with 10 bases remaining between them. CDR3 region: CASRRGPGANVLTF. The CDR3, as DNA: TGTGCCAGCAGGAGGGGCCCCGGGGCCAACGTCCTGACTTTC.

In this sample, this clonotype turned up many times. The rearrangement links TRBV29-1 to TRBJ1-1; 9 bases match TRBD1. V shed 7 bases, J shed 2 bases, and the junction held 2 bases outside the gene matches. From germline, CDR1 is SQVTM and CDR2 ANQGSEA. The CDR3 length is 12 residues. The CDR3 DNA sequence: TGCAGCGCGACAGGGGGTAACACTGAAGCTTTCTTT. Its protein is CSATGGNTEAFF.